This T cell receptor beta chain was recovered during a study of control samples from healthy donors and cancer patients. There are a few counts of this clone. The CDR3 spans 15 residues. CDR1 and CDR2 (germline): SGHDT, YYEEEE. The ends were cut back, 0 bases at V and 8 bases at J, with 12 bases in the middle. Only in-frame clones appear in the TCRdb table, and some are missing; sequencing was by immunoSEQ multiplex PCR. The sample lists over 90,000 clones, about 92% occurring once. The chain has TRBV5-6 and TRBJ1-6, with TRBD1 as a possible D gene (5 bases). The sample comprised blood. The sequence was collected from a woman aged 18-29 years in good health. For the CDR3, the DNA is TGTGCCAGCAGCTTGGCCGGGGGGGTTGATTCACCCCTCCACTTT. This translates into CASSLAGGVDSPLHF.